This T cell receptor beta chain comes out of a study of blood T cell repertoires in COVID-19. Background on the study: The study drew acute and convalescent COVID-19 samples from the United States, Italy and Spain. T cells, B-cell-depleted T cells, or PBMCs provided the cDNA or gDNA that served as material.

Methods used by the authors: Amplification from reference gene primers served as the basis for estimated nucleated cell counts. Sequencing used immunoSEQ multiplex PCR; TCRdb keeps in-frame clones, though not all of them. V and J calls plus clone size are reproduced from that table; the DNA served to infer D and trimming. The sample has roughly 250,000 clones; nearly 90% are singletons. The CDR3 is 15 amino acids. V shed 0 bases and J 2 bases; nucleotides not matched to a gene: 3. CDR1 SGDLS and CDR2 YYNGEE come from the germline V gene. Sequenced material: peripheral blood. This TCR was sampled from a woman in her thirties or forties who had recovered from COVID-19. This chain joins TRBV9 and TRBJ2-3; 7 bases match TRBD2. The CDR3 sequence: CASSVVGGDTDTQYF. The CDR3 DNA reads as TGTGCCAGCAGCGTAGTTGGGGGGGACACAGATACGCAGTATTTT.